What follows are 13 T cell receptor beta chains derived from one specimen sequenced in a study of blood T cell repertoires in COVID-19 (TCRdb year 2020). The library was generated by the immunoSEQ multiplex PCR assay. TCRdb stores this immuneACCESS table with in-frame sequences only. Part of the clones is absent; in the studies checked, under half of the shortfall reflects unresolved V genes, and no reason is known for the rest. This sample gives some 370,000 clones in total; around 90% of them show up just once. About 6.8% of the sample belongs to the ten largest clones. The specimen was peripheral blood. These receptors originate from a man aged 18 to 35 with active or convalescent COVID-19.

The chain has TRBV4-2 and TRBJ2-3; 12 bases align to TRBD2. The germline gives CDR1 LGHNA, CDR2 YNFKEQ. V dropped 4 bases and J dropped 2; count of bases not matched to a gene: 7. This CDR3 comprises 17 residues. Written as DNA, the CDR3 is TGTGCCAGCAGCCTCGGGACTAGCGGGCGCTACACAGATACGCAGTATTTT. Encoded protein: CASSLGTSGRYTDTQYF.

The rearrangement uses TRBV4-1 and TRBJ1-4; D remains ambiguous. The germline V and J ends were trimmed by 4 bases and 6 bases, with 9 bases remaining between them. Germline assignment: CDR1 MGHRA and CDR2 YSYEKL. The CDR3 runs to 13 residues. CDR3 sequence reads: CASSLFGYEKLFF. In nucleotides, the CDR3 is TGCGCCAGCAGCCTTTTCGGTTATGAAAAACTGTTTTTT.

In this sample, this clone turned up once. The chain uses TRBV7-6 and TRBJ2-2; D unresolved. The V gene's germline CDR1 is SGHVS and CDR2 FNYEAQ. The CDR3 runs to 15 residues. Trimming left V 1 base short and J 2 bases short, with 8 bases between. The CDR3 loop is CASSLELVNTGELFF. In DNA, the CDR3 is TGTGCCAGCAGCTTAGAACTCGTAAACACCGGGGAGCTGTTTTTT.

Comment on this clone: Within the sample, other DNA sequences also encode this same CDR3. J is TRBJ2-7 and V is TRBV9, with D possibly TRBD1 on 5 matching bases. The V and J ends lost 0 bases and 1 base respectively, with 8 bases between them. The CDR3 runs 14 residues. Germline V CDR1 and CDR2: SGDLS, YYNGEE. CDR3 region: CASSVDQGSYEQYF. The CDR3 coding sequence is TGTGCCAGCAGCGTAGATCAGGGTTCCTACGAGCAGTACTTC.

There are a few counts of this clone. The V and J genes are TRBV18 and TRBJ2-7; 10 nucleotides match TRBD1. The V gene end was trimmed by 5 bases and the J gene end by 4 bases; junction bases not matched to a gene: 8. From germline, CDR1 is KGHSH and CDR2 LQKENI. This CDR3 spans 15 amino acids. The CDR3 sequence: CASSTTRDRGYEQYF. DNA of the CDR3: TGTGCCAGCTCAACGACCCGGGACAGGGGATACGAGCAGTACTTC.

Written as DNA, the CDR3 is TGTGCCAGCAGCTCACCCCCCCCCGGTAGCCTCCACGAGCAGTACTTC. It encodes CASSSPPPGSLHEQYF. The V and J genes are TRBV5-4 and TRBJ2-7; no firm D call. CDR1 and CDR2 (germline): SGHNT, YYREEE (reference sequence). V was pared by 3 bases and J by 5 bases, with 21 bases between. CDR3 length equals 16 residues.

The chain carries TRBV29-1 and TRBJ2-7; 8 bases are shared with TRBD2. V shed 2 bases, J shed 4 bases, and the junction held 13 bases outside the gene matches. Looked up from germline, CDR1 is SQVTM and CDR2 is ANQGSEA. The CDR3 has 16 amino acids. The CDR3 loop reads CSVELSGGRGPYEQYF. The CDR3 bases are TGCAGCGTTGAATTAAGCGGGGGCCGAGGGCCGTACGAGCAGTACTTC.

DNA for the CDR3: TGTGCCAGCAGTAGGACTGGTAACAATGAGCAGTTCTTC. This encodes CASSRTGNNEQFF. The rearrangement uses TRBV6-2 or TRBV6-3 and TRBJ2-1; maybe TRBD2 (5 bases). This CDR3 is built from 13 residues. Trimming removed 5 bases at V and 5 bases at J, with 10 bases between. Germline CDR1 reads MNHEY; CDR2 reads SVGEGT.

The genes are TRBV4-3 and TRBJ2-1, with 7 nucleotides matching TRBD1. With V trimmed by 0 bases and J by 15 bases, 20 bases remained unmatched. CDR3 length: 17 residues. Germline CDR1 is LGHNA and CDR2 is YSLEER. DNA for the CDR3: TGCGCCAGCAGCCAAGAAGCCCCGGGACAGACCGCAGGAGGTCCGTTCTTC. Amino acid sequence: CASSQEAPGQTAGGPFF.

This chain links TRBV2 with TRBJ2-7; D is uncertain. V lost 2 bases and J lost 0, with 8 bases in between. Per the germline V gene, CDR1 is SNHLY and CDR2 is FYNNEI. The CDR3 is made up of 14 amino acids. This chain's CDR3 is CASSEWFSSYEQYF. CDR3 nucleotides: TGTGCCAGCAGTGAATGGTTCAGCTCCTACGAGCAGTACTTC.

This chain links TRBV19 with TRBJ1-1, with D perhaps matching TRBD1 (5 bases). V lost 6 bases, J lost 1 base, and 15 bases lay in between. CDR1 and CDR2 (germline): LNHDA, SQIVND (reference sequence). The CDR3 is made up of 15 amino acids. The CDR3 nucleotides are TGTGCCAGTAGACCGGGGGGAAAGCCGAACACTGAAGCTTTCTTT. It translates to CASRPGGKPNTEAFF. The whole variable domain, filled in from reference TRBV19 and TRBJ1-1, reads DGGITQSPKYLFRKEGQNVTLSCEQNLNHDAMYWYRQDPGQGLRLIYYSQIVNDFQKGDIAEGYSVSREKKESFPLTVTSAQKNPTAFYLCASRPGGKPNTEAFFGQGTRLTVV.

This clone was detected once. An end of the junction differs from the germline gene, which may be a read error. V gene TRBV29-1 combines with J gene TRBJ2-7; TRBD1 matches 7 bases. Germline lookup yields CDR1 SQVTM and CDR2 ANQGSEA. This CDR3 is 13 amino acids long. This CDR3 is CSVGTGKSYGQYF. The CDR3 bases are TGCAGCGTTGGGACAGGTAAATCCTACGGGCAGTACTTC.

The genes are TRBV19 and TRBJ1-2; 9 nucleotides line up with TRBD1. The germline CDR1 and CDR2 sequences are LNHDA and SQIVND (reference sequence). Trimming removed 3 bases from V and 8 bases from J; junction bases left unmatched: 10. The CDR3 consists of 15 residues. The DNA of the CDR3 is TGTGCCAGTAGTATTGGGGACAGGGCCCGTGGGGGCTACACCTTC. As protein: CASSIGDRARGGYTF. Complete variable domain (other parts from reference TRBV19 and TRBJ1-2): DGGITQSPKYLFRKEGQNVTLSCEQNLNHDAMYWYRQDPGQGLRLIYYSQIVNDFQKGDIAEGYSVSREKKESFPLTVTSAQKNPTAFYLCASSIGDRARGGYTFGSGTRLTVV.